This T cell receptor beta chain was documented in a study of T cells in women clearing cervical HPV infection. Regarding the study as a whole: Unknown T-cell numbers per sample may underlie the richness differences.

Average input was around 1,200 ng genomic DNA for immunoSEQ TCR beta CDR3 amplification. Assay: immunoSEQ multiplex PCR; the TCRdb copy retains only in-frame clones and omits some. This sample's table has about 37,000 clones. Details on this clone: What it binds is not known. The read stops 3 residues short of the end of the CDR3; the missing end is completed from the germline J gene.

V was cut by 1 base and J by 2 bases, with 9 bases left in between. The V gene's germline CDR1 is SGHVS and CDR2 FQNEAQ. The CDR3 is made up of 14 amino acids. The sequence derives from a woman aged 18 to 75 with a cervical HPV16 infection that either progressed to CIN3+ or cleared (not recorded which). The rearrangement joins TRBV7-8 to TRBJ2-7; maybe TRBD1 (6 bases). Sequencing was done on a sample of blood buffy coat. Partial CDR3 DNA: TGTGCCAGCAGCTTAGATAGGGGGACCTACGAG. Residues: CASSLDRGTYE. The whole CDR3 protein is CASSLDRGTYEQYF.